These 25 T cell receptor beta chains share one sample of origin, sequenced in a study of blood T cell repertoires in COVID-19. The method was immunoSEQ multiplex PCR; TCRdb's version includes in-frame clones alone and lacks a portion of them. The sample includes 250,000 to 300,000 clones, 70% to 90% of them seen just once. Sample: peripheral blood. All receptors come from a woman aged 25 to 39 with COVID-19, enrolled during active disease.

This clone was seen only once. Here the CDR3 reads CASSEGRVDYEQYF. CDR3 DNA sequence: TGTGCCAGCAGTGAAGGCAGGGTTGACTACGAGCAGTACTTC. The genes are TRBV2 and TRBJ2-7; possible D gene TRBD1, 5 bases. CDR1 and CDR2 from the germline V gene are SNHLY and FYNNEI. CDR3 length: 14 residues. Trimming pared 1 base from V and 3 bases from J, leaving 10 bases between. The full variable domain, rest sourced from reference TRBV2 and TRBJ2-7, is EPEVTQTPSHQVTQMGQEVILRCVPISNHLYFYWYRQILGQKVEFLVSFYNNEISEKSEIFDDQFSVERPDGSNFTLKIRSTKLEDSAMYFCASSEGRVDYEQYFGPGTRLTVT.

V usage is TRBV10-1 and J usage is TRBJ1-2, with 8 bases identical to TRBD1. The V gene end was trimmed by 0 bases and the J gene end by 7 bases; junction bases not matched to a gene: 7. This CDR3 has 15 amino acids. The V gene's germline CDR1 is WNHNN and CDR2 SYGVQD (reference sequence). Here the CDR3 DNA reads TGCGCCAGCAGTGAGTCGAACAGGGGGTATTCTGGCTACACCTTC. Its protein product is CASSESNRGYSGYTF.

The CDR3 sequence: CASSFRGANEKLFF. CDR3 in DNA: TGTGCCAGCAGCTTTAGGGGTGCTAATGAAAAACTGTTTTTT. The chain uses TRBV11-2 and TRBJ1-4, with D possibly matching TRBD1 (5 bases). Trimming shortened V by 3 bases and J by 3 bases, and 8 bases separated the two germline ends. This CDR3 is built from 14 residues. Germline CDR1 SGHAT, CDR2 FQNNGV.

The rearrangement joins TRBV11-2 to TRBJ1-1, with a possible D match to TRBD1 (6 bases). CDR3 size: 14 residues. The germline V gene encodes CDR1 SGHAT and CDR2 FQNNGV. The V gene lost 2 bases and the J gene lost 4 bases, with 11 bases spanning the gap. This chain's CDR3 is CASSLKQGPTEAFF. In DNA, the CDR3 is TGTGCCAGCAGCTTAAAACAGGGTCCCACTGAAGCTTTCTTT.

The table lists this clone with a few counts. The rearrangement links TRBV5-1 to TRBJ2-2; 13 bases are a match to TRBD2. This CDR3 is built from 18 residues. V lost 3 bases and J lost 0; bases outside the gene matches: 5. The germline V gene encodes CDR1 SGHRS and CDR2 YFSETQ. In DNA, the CDR3 is TGCGCCAGCAGCTCCGGACTAGCGGGGGCTTCGAACACCGGGGAGCTGTTTTTT. Its protein product is CASSSGLAGASNTGELFF.

A note on this clone: Other DNA sequences of this sample code for an identical CDR3. This chain connects TRBV5-6 to TRBJ2-7, with TRBD2 identical over 8 bases. CDR1 is SGHDT, CDR2 YYEEEE, per germline. Trimming removed 3 bases from V and 5 bases from J; junction bases left unmatched: 7. The CDR3 sequence is 14 residues long. CDR3 sequence: CASSSRGGLHEQYF. In nucleotides, the CDR3 is TGTGCCAGCAGCTCACGGGGGGGCCTCCACGAGCAGTACTTC.

This clone was detected once. CDR3 protein: CASTSGILAKNIQYF. The CDR3 nucleotides are TGTGCCAGCACCTCAGGGATCCTAGCCAAAAACATTCAGTACTTC. The genes are TRBV11-3 and TRBJ2-4; D might be TRBD1 (5 bases). V was shortened by 7 bases and J by 0 bases, with 13 bases between the two germline ends. The V gene's germline CDR1 is SGHNT and CDR2 YENEEA. The CDR3 covers 15 residues.

The chain recombines TRBV11-3 with TRBJ2-1, with a weak D call TRBD1 (6 bases). Germline loops: CDR1 SGHNT, CDR2 YENEEA. V was shortened by 4 bases and J by 2 bases, with 6 bases between the two germline ends. The CDR3 is made up of 13 amino acids. CDR3 sequence reads: CASSSGAYNEQFF. Written as DNA, the CDR3 is TGTGCCAGCAGCTCAGGGGCCTACAATGAGCAGTTCTTC. Supplemented by reference TRBV11-3 and TRBJ2-1, the full variable domain reads EAGVVQSPRYKIIEKKQPVAFWCNPISGHNTLYWYLQNLGQGPELLIRYENEEAVDDSQLPKDRFSAERLKGVDSTLKIQPAELGDSAVYLCASSSGAYNEQFFGPGTRLTVL.

J is TRBJ2-3 and V is TRBV27; no clear D gene. This CDR3 comprises 13 residues. Germline V gene sequence: CDR1 MNHEY, CDR2 SMNVEV (reference sequence). V lost 6 bases and J lost 1, with 8 bases in between. CDR3 region: CASRPTGTDTQYF. The CDR3 nucleotides are TGTGCCAGCAGGCCTACGGGCACAGATACGCAGTATTTT.

This clone appeared a single time. J is TRBJ1-1 and V is TRBV10-1; D may be TRBD1 (6 bases). This CDR3 spans 13 amino acids. The germline CDR1 and CDR2 sequences are WNHNN and SYGVQD (reference sequence). Trimming cost V 6 bases and J 3 bases, with 11 bases left between them. CDR3 coding DNA: TGCGCCAGCAGCTGGGGACAATACACTGAAGCTTTCTTT. This codes for CASSWGQYTEAFF.

This rearrangement joins TRBV30 to TRBJ2-7; 8 positions agree with TRBD2. The CDR3 length is 14 residues. The germline V gene has CDR1 GTSNPN and CDR2 SVGIG (reference sequence). The ends lost 2 bases at V and 0 bases at J; junction bases unmatched: 3. CDR3 DNA sequence: TGTGCCTGGAGTTACGGGGGGGACTCCTACGAGCAGTACTTC. Translation gives CAWSYGGDSYEQYF.

V is TRBV15 and J is TRBJ2-1, with TRBD2 matching over 8 bases. There are 15 residues in the CDR3. The V gene end was trimmed by 6 bases and the J gene end by 8 bases; junction bases not matched to a gene: 12. The V gene's germline CDR1 is LNHNV and CDR2 YYDKDF (reference sequence). The DNA of the CDR3 is TGTGCCACCAGTAATGATCCGGGACTAGTGCATGAGCAGTTCTTC. Translating gives CATSNDPGLVHEQFF.

The CDR3 region is CASSFAQTSNTEAFF. CDR3 coding DNA: TGTGCCAGCAGTTTCGCCCAGACTTCAAACACTGAAGCTTTCTTT. The chain carries TRBV27 and TRBJ1-1; D not certain. CDR3 size: 15 residues. Trimming cost V 3 bases and J 2 bases, with 13 bases left between them. In germline, CDR1 is MNHEY, CDR2 SMNVEV (reference sequence).

The chain joins TRBV27 to TRBJ1-5; 8 nucleotides agree with TRBD1. This CDR3 is built from 16 residues. The germline gives CDR1 MNHEY, CDR2 SMNVEV (reference sequence). Germline trimming cut 4 bases from V and 10 bases from J; bases unmatched to any gene: 15. The CDR3 protein is CASSSSGTGRFRPQHF. The CDR3 DNA reads as TGTGCCAGCAGTTCCTCCGGGACAGGACGGTTCCGTCCCCAGCATTTT.

V is TRBV10-2 and J is TRBJ1-1; D remains ambiguous. The length of the CDR3 is 14 residues. Trimming pared 5 bases from V and 4 bases from J, leaving 14 bases between. Germline values: CDR1 WSHSY, CDR2 SAAADI. CDR3 sequence (DNA): TGCGCCAGCAGTCATTCCCCAGGCAGCACTGAAGCTTTCTTT. Translated: CASSHSPGSTEAFF.

The CDR3 reads CASSTRGHTEAFF. The CDR3 DNA follows: TGCGCCAGCAGCACCCGTGGGCACACTGAAGCTTTCTTT. The chain joins TRBV4-1 to TRBJ1-1, with D unresolved. V lost 5 bases to trimming and J lost 3 bases, with 10 bases between them. This CDR3 spans 13 amino acids. Germline-derived CDR1 and CDR2 are MGHRA and YSYEKL.

This clone appeared once. The rearrangement links TRBV29-1 to TRBJ1-1, with TRBD1 matching over 7 bases. J gave up 5 bases and V 4 bases, and 4 bases lay outside the gene matches. CDR3 size: 12 residues. Germline values: CDR1 SQVTM, CDR2 ANQGSEA. In DNA, the CDR3 is TGCAGCGTTGGACAGGGAAGAACTGAAGCTTTCTTT. Its protein is CSVGQGRTEAFF.

Notes on this clone: Other DNA sequences in the sample encode the same CDR3. The chain is built from TRBV11-2 and TRBJ1-5; D may be TRBD1 (5 bases). The V and J ends lost 1 base and 7 bases respectively, with 8 bases between them. Germline lookup yields CDR1 SGHAT and CDR2 FQNNGV. The CDR3 loop spans 13 amino acids. In DNA form, the CDR3 reads TGTGCCAGCAGCTTAGGGGCAGGGCAGCCCCAGCATTTT. Its translation is CASSLGAGQPQHF.

This clone was seen just once. The chain's CDR3 is CASSQGSSGGGRFTDTQYF. In nucleotides, the CDR3 is TGCGCCAGCAGCCAAGGTTCTAGCGGGGGGGGCAGATTCACAGATACGCAGTATTTT. The chain links TRBV4-1 to TRBJ2-3; 12 nucleotides line up with TRBD2. The V gene's germline CDR1 is MGHRA and CDR2 YSYEKL. V was clipped by 1 base and J by 2 bases; unmatched bases: 10. This CDR3 has 19 amino acids.

A single count supports this clone. V usage is TRBV28 and J usage is TRBJ1-1; D is perhaps TRBD1 (6 bases). CDR1 and CDR2 (germline): MDHEN, SYDVKM. The CDR3 totals 16 residues. The V end lost 5 bases, the J end lost 1 base, and 17 bases lay between the germline ends. The CDR3 coding sequence is TGTGCCAGCAGTGACCCCCTTGGGACAAGGAACACTGAAGCTTTCTTT. Protein sequence: CASSDPLGTRNTEAFF.

V is TRBV6-5 and J is TRBJ2-7, with D perhaps matching TRBD2 (6 bases). Trimming removed 7 bases from V and 0 bases from J, with 13 bases in between. The CDR3 extends over 14 amino acids. Germline-derived CDR1 and CDR2 are MNHEY and SVGAGI. The CDR3 spells CASIWDSSSYEQYF. CDR3 coding DNA: TGTGCCAGCATTTGGGACTCCAGCTCCTACGAGCAGTACTTC.

The chain uses TRBV27 and TRBJ1-2; D possibly corresponds to TRBD1 (6 bases). The germline V gene encodes CDR1 MNHEY and CDR2 SMNVEV (reference sequence). V gave up 1 base and J gave up 8 bases, with 14 bases separating them. The CDR3 runs to 14 residues. CDR3 sequence: CASSLWGGRGGYTF. The CDR3 coding sequence is TGTGCCAGCAGTTTATGGGGGGGGCGCGGCGGCTACACCTTC.

For the CDR3, the DNA is TGCGCCAGCAGCCAAGAGGCCGGGACTAGCGGCCCGAGCTCCTACAATGAGCAGTTCTTC. Its protein is CASSQEAGTSGPSSYNEQFF. The chain uses TRBV4-1 and TRBJ2-1; 11 bases agree with TRBD2. V was clipped by 0 bases and J by 0 bases; unmatched bases: 10. From germline, CDR1 is MGHRA and CDR2 YSYEKL. The CDR3 is 20 amino acids.

J is TRBJ1-2 and V is TRBV11-2, with TRBD1 matching 10 bases. Germline CDR1 SGHAT, CDR2 FQNNGV. Trimming cost V 1 base and J 5 bases; bases outside gene matches: 4. CDR3 length equals 15 residues. The CDR3 DNA sequence: TGTGCCAGCAGCTTAGTAGGGACAGGGGCGTATGGCTACACCTTC. Its protein product is CASSLVGTGAYGYTF.

The chain combines TRBV6-4 with TRBJ1-1; 10 nucleotides line up with TRBD1. Germline V gene sequence: CDR1 MRHNA, CDR2 SNTAGT. The CDR3 has 17 amino acids. The J segment lost 5 bases and the V segment lost 9 bases, leaving 18 bases of the junction unmatched. CDR3 sequence (DNA): TGTGCCAGAAATTGTAGTCCCGGGACAGGGGTAAGGACTGAAGCTTTCTTT. Protein product: CARNCSPGTGVRTEAFF.